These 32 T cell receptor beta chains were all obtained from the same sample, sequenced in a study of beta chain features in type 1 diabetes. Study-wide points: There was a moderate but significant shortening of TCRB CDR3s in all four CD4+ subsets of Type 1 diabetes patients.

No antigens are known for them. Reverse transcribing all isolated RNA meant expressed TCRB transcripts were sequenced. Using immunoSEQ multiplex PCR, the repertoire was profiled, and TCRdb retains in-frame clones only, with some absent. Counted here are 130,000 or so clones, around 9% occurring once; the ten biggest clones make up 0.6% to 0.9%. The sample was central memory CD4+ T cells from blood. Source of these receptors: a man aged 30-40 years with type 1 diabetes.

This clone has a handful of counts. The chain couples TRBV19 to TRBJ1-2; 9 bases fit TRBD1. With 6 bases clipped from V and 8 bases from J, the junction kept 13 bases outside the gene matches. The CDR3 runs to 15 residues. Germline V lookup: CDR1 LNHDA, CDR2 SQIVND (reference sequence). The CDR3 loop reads CASSPEGTGIRGYTF. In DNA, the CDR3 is TGTGCCAGTAGCCCCGAGGGGACAGGGATTCGCGGCTACACCTTC.

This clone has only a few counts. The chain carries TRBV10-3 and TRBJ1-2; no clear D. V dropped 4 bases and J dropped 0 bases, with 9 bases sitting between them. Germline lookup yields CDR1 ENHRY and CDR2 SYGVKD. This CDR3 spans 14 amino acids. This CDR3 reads CAISGGEANYGYTF. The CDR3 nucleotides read TGTGCCATCAGTGGCGGGGAAGCTAACTATGGCTACACCTTC.

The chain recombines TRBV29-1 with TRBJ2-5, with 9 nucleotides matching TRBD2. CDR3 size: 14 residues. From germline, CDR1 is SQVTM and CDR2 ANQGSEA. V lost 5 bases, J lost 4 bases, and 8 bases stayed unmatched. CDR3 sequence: CSVRRGGGGETQYF. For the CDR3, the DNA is TGCAGCGTTCGGCGGGGGGGCGGAGGAGAGACCCAGTACTTC. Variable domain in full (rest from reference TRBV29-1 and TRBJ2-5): SAVISQKPSRDICQRGTSLTIQCQVDSQVTMMFWYRQQPGQSLTLIATANQGSEATYESGFVIDKFPISRPNLTFSTLTVSNMSPEDSSIYLCSVRRGGGGETQYFGPGTRLLVL.

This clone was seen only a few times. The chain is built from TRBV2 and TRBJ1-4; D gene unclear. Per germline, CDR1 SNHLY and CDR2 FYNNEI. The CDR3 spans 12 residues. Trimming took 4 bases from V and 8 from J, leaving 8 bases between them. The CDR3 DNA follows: TGTGCCAGCAGTGGGGAGGGAGAAAAACTGTTTTTT. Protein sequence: CASSGEGEKLFF.

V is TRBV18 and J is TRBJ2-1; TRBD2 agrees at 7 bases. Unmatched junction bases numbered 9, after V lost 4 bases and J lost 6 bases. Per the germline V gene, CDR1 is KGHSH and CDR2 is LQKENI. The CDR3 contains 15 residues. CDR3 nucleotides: TGTGCCAGCTCACAAACTAGCGCCCCAGGCAATGAGCAGTTCTTC. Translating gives CASSQTSAPGNEQFF.

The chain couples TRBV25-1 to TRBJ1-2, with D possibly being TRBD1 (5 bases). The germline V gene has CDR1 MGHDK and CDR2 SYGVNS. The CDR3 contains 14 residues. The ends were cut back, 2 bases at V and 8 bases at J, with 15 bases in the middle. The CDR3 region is CASSEEADNRGYTF. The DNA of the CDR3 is TGTGCCAGCAGTGAAGAGGCGGACAATCGGGGCTACACCTTC.

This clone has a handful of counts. The CDR3 region is CASSRGAGARGEQYF. The DNA of the CDR3 is TGCGCCAGCAGCCGCGGCGCGGGGGCGAGGGGCGAGCAGTACTTC. The chain carries TRBV5-1 and TRBJ2-7, with D perhaps TRBD2 (7 bases). Germline V gene lookup returns CDR1 SGHRS and CDR2 YFSETQ. CDR3 length equals 15 residues. The ends were cut back, 4 bases at V and 6 bases at J, with 20 bases in the middle.

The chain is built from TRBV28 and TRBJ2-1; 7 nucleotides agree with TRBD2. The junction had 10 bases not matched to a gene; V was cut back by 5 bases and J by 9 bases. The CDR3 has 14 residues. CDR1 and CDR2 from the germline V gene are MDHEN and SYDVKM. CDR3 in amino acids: CASSLAAFSGEQFF. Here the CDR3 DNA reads TGTGCCAGCAGTCTAGCGGCATTCTCTGGTGAGCAGTTCTTC. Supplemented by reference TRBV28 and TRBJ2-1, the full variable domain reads DVKVTQSSRYLVKRTGEKVFLECVQDMDHENMFWYRQDPGLGLRLIYFSYDVKMKEKGDIPEGYSVSREKKERFSLILESASTNQTSMYLCASSLAAFSGEQFFGPGTRLTVL.

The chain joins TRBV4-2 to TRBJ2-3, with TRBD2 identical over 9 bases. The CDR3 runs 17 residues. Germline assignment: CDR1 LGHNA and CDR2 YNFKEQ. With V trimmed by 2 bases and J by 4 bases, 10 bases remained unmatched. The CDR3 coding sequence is TGTGCCAGCAGCCAAAGGGCTAGCGGGGACCCCCCAGATACGCAGTATTTT. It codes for CASSQRASGDPPDTQYF.

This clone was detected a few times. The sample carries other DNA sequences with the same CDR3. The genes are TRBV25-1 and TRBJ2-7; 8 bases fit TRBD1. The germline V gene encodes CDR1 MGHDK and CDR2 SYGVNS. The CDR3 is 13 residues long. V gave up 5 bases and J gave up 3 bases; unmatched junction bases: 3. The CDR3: CASSTGGGYEQYF. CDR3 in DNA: TGTGCCAGCAGTACAGGGGGTGGCTACGAGCAGTACTTC.

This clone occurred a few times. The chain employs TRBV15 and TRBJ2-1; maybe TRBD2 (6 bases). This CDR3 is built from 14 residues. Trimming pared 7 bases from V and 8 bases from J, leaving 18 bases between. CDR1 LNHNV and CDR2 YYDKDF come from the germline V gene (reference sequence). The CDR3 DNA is TGTGCCACCATCCCCGGAGGGGCCGGATATGAGCAGTTCTTC. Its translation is CATIPGGAGYEQFF.

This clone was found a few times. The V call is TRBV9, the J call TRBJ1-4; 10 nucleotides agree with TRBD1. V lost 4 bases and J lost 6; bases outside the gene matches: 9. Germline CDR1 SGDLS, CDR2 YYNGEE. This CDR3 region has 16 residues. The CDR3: CASSNRDRGSDEKLFF. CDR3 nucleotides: TGTGCCAGCAGCAACCGGGACAGGGGATCCGATGAAAAACTGTTTTTT.

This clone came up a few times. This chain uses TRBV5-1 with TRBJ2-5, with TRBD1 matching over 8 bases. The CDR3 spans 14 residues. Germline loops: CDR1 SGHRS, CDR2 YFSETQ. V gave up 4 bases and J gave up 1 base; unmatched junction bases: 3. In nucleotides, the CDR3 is TGCGCCAGCAGCCATGGGACAGGCCAAGAGACCCAGTACTTC. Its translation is CASSHGTGQETQYF.

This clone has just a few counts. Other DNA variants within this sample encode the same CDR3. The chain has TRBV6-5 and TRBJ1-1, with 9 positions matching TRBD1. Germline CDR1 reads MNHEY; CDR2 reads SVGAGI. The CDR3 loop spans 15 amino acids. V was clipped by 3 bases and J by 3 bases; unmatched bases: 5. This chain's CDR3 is CASSYSRQGDTEAFF. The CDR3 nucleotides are TGTGCCAGCAGTTATTCGAGACAGGGGGACACTGAAGCTTTCTTT.

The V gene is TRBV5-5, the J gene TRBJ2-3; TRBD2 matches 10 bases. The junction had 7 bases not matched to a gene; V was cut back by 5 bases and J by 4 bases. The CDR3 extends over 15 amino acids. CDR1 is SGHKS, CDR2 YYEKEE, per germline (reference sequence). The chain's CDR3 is CASSLAGARSDTQYF. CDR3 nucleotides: TGTGCCAGCAGTCTAGCGGGGGCACGGTCAGATACGCAGTATTTT. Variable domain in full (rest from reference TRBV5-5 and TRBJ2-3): DAGVTQSPTHLIKTRGQQVTLRCSPISGHKSVSWYQQVLGQGPQFIFQYYEKEERGRGNFPDRFSARQFPNYSSELNVNALLLGDSALYLCASSLAGARSDTQYFGPGTRLTVL.

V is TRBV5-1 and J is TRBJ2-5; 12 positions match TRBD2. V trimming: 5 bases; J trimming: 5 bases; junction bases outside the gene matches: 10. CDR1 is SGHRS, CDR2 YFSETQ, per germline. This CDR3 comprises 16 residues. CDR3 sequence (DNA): TGCGCCAGCAGTCCCATCCCCGGGACTAGCGGGGAGACCCAGTACTTC. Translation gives CASSPIPGTSGETQYF. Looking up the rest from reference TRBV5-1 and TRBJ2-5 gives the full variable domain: KAGVTQTPRYLIKTRGQQVTLSCSPISGHRSVSWYQQTPGQGLQFLFEYFSETQRNKGNFPGRFSGRQFSNSRSEMNVSTLELGDSALYLCASSPIPGTSGETQYFGPGTRLLVL.

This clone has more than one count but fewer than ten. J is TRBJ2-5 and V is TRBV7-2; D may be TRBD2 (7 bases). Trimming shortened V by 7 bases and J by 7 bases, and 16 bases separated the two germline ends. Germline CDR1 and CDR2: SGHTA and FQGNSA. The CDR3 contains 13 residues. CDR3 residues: CASTGNREGTQYF. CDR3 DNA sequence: TGTGCCAGCACGGGCAACAGGGAGGGGACCCAGTACTTC.

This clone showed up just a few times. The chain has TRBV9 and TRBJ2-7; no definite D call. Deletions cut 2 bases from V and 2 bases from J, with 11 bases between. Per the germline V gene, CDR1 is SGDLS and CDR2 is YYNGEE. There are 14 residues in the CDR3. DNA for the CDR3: TGTGCCAGCAGCGTCAGACTGGAGACCTACGAGCAGTACTTC. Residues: CASSVRLETYEQYF. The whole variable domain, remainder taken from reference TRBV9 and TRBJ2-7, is DSGVTQTPKHLITATGQRVTLRCSPRSGDLSVYWYQQSLDQGLQFLIQYYNGEERAKGNILERFSAQQFPDLHSELNLSSLELGDSALYFCASSVRLETYEQYFGPGTRLTVT.

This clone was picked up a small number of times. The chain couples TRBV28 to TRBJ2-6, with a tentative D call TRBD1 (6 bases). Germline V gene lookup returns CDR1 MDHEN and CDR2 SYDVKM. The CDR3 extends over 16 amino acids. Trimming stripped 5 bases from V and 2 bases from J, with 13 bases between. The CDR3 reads CASSPGQTTGANVLTF. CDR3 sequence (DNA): TGTGCCAGCAGTCCTGGACAGACAACTGGGGCCAACGTCCTGACTTTC.

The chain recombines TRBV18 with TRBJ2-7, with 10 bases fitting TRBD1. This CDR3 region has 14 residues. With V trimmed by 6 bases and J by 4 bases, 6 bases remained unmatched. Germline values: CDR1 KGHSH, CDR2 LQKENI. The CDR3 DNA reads TGTGCCAGCTCGCCCCGGGACAGGGGTTACGAGCAGTACTTC. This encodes CASSPRDRGYEQYF.

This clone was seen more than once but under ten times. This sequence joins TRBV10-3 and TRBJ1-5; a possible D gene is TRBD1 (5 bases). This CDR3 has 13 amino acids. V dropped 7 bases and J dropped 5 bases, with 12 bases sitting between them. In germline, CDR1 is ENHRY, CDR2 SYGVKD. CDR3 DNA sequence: TGTGCCATCACCCCAGACAGCTATCAGCCCCAGCATTTT. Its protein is CAITPDSYQPQHF.

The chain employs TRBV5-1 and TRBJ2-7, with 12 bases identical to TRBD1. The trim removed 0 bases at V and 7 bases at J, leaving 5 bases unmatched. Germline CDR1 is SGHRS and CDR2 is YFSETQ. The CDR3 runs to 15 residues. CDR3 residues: CASSLGGQGALEQYF. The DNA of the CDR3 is TGCGCCAGCAGCTTGGGGGGACAGGGGGCGCTTGAGCAGTACTTC.

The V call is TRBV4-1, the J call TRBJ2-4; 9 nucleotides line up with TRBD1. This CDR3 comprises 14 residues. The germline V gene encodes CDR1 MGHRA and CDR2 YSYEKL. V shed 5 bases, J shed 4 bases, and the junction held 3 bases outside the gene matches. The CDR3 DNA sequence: TGCGCCAGCAGCATCGGACAGGGGAAAAACATTCAGTACTTC. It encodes CASSIGQGKNIQYF.

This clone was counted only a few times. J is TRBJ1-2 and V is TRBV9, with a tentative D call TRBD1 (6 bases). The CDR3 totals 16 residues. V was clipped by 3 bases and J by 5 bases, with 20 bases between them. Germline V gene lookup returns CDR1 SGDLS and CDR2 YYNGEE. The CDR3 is CASSAPQGKGAYGYTF. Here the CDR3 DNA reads TGTGCCAGCAGCGCTCCACAGGGAAAAGGAGCATATGGCTACACCTTC.

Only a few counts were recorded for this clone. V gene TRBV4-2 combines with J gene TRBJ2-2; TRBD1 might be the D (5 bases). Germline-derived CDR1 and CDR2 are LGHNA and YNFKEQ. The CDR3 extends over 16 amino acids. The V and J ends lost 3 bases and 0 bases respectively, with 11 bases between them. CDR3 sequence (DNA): TGTGCCAGCAGCCACGCTAGGGGTCCGAACACCGGGGAGCTGTTTTTT. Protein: CASSHARGPNTGELFF.

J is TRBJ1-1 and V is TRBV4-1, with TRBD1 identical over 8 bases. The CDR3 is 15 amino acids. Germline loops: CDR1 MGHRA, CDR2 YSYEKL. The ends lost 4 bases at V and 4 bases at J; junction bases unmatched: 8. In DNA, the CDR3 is TGCGCCAGCAGCCCCGGACAGGGCCCGGTCACTGAAGCTTTCTTT. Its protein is CASSPGQGPVTEAFF.

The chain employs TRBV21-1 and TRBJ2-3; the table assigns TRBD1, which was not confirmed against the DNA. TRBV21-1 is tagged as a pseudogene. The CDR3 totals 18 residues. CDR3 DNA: TGTGCCAGCAGTAAAATCCCACGGCGGGACAGAAGCACAGATACGCAGTATTTT. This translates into CASSKIPRRDRSTDTQYF.

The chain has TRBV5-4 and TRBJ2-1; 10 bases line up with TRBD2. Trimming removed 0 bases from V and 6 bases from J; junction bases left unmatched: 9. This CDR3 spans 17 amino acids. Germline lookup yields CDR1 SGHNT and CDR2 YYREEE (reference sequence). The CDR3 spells CASSLVPSGGRRNEQFF. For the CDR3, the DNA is TGTGCCAGCAGCTTGGTCCCTAGCGGGGGAAGGCGCAATGAGCAGTTCTTC.

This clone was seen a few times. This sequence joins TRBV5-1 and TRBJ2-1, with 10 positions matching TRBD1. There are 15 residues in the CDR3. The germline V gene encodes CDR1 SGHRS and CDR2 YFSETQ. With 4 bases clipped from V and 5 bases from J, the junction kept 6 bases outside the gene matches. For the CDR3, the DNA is TGCGCCAGCAGCCCATGGACAGGGGGAAACAATGAGCAGTTCTTC. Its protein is CASSPWTGGNNEQFF. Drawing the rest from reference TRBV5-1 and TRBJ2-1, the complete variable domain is KAGVTQTPRYLIKTRGQQVTLSCSPISGHRSVSWYQQTPGQGLQFLFEYFSETQRNKGNFPGRFSGRQFSNSRSEMNVSTLELGDSALYLCASSPWTGGNNEQFFGPGTRLTVL.

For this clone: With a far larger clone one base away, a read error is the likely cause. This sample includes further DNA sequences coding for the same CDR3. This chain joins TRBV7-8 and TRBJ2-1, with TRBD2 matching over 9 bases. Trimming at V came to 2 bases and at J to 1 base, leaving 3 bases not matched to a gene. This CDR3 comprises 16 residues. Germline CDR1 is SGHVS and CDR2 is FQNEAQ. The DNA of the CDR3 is TGTGCCAGCAGCTTAAGTCTAGCGGGGTCCTACAATGAGCAGTTCTTC. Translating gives CASSLSLAGSYNEQFF.

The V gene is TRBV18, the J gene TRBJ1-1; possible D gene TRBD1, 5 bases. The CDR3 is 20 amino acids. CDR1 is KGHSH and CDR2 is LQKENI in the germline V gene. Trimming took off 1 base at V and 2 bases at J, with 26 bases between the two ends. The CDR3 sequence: CASSPRQSTVGGGINTEAFF. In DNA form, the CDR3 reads TGTGCCAGCTCACCACGGCAATCTACCGTCGGGGGAGGGATCAACACTGAAGCTTTCTTT. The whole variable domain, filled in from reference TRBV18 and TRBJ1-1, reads NAGVMQNPRHLVRRRGQEARLRCSPMKGHSHVYWYRQLPEEGLKFMVYLQKENIIDESGMPKERFSAEFPKEGPSILRIQQVVRGDSAAYFCASSPRQSTVGGGINTEAFFGQGTRLTVV.

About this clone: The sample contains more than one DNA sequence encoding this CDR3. The CDR3 is CASSLERNTEAFF. CDR3 DNA: TGTGCCAGCAGTTTAGAGCGAAACACTGAAGCTTTCTTT. V and J are TRBV27 and TRBJ1-1; D not resolved. CDR1 is MNHEY and CDR2 is SMNVEV in the germline V gene (reference sequence). This CDR3 is built from 13 residues. V was shortened by 2 bases and J by 2 bases, with 6 bases between the two germline ends.